The 10 T cell receptor beta chains below come from one sample, sequenced in a study of blood T cell repertoires in COVID-19. Repertoires were generated with immunoSEQ multiplex PCR, while TCRdb's copy carries only in-frame clones and drops some. The sample yields fewer than 85,000 clones, around 87% seen once. Sequenced: peripheral blood. Receptors originate from a man aged 50-60 years with active COVID-19.

The chain has TRBV5-1 and TRBJ2-1; 13 bases are a match to TRBD2. Germline V lookup: CDR1 SGHRS, CDR2 YFSETQ. The CDR3 is 19 residues long. After removal of 4 bases from V and 4 bases from J, the junction contained 14 bases not matched to a gene. The CDR3 coding sequence is TGCGCCAGCAGCCCAGCCGGGACTAGCGGGGATCGGGGGTACAATGAGCAGTTCTTC. Amino acids: CASSPAGTSGDRGYNEQFF.

V and J are TRBV21-1 and TRBJ2-1; TRBD1 is taken as the D call from the table, unchecked against the DNA. TRBV21-1 is a pseudogene locus. The CDR3 spans 15 residues. The CDR3, as DNA: TGTGCCAGCAGCGACGACGGACAGGGGGACAATGAGCAGTTCTTC. Translating it yields CASSDDGQGDNEQFF.

This chain uses TRBV5-1 with TRBJ2-3, with 12 positions matching TRBD2. Germline V gene lookup returns CDR1 SGHRS and CDR2 YFSETQ. The ends lost 6 bases at V and 7 bases at J; junction bases unmatched: 12. The CDR3 extends over 16 amino acids. CDR3 sequence reads: CASTLTLAGGGNTQYF. The CDR3 DNA sequence: TGCGCCAGCACCCTGACTCTAGCGGGAGGGGGCAATACGCAGTATTTT.

The CDR3 sequence is CASSLSWGQHTEAFF. CDR3 in DNA: TGTGCCAGCAGTTTATCGTGGGGGCAACACACTGAAGCTTTCTTT. The chain employs TRBV27 and TRBJ1-1; perhaps TRBD1 as D (6 bases). V was trimmed by 0 bases and J by 3 bases, leaving 11 bases between them. Germline V CDR1 and CDR2: MNHEY, SMNVEV (reference sequence). The CDR3 has 15 residues.

This rearrangement joins TRBV12-3 or TRBV12-4 to TRBJ2-5, with D unresolved. The V and J ends lost 2 bases and 5 bases respectively, with 6 bases between them. The CDR3 is 12 residues long. This CDR3 is CASSLIEETQYF. The CDR3, as DNA: TGTGCCAGCAGTTTAATCGAGGAGACCCAGTACTTC.

This chain links TRBV3-1 (or the pseudogene TRBV3-2) with TRBJ2-7; D remains ambiguous. V lost 0 bases and J 2 bases, leaving 14 bases between the germline ends. The germline CDR1 and CDR2 sequences are LGHDT and YNNKEL (reference sequence). The CDR3 is made up of 16 amino acids. CDR3 sequence: CASSQDSTHTAYEQYF. The CDR3, as DNA: TGTGCCAGCAGCCAAGACAGTACCCACACAGCCTACGAGCAGTACTTC.

This chain links TRBV11-2 with TRBJ2-1; tentative D call: TRBD1 (5 bases). From germline, CDR1 is SGHAT and CDR2 FQNNGV. V lost 1 base, J lost 0 bases, and 7 bases lay in between. The CDR3 extends over 15 amino acids. DNA of the CDR3: TGTGCCAGCAGCTTAGGACAGAGCTCCTACAATGAGCAGTTCTTC. Protein product: CASSLGQSSYNEQFF.

As for this clone: At one boundary the junction diverges from the germline segment, which might be a read error. The gene calls are TRBV3-1 (or the pseudogene TRBV3-2) and TRBJ2-3; possible D gene TRBD2, 5 bases. Germline V gene data show CDR1 as LGHDT and CDR2 as YNNKEL (reference sequence). This CDR3 has 18 amino acids. CDR3 nucleotides: TGTGCCAGCAGCGAAGAAGGTCGAGGGTGGACTAGCACAGATACGCAGTATTTT. It specifies CASSEEGRGWTSTDTQYF.

The J gene is TRBJ2-2, the V gene TRBV6-5, with 7 bases matching TRBD2. CDR1 is MNHEY, CDR2 SVGAGI, per germline. CDR3 size: 14 residues. Trimming at V came to 7 bases and at J to 3 bases, leaving 5 bases not matched to a gene. CDR3 sequence: CASNRGGDTGELFF. Written as DNA, the CDR3 is TGTGCCAGCAACCGCGGGGGAGACACCGGGGAGCTGTTTTTT.

This clone was recorded once. V gene TRBV28 combines with J gene TRBJ1-4; no clear D gene. Germline V gene lookup returns CDR1 MDHEN and CDR2 SYDVKM. V shed 2 bases and J shed 7 bases, with 11 bases lying between them. The CDR3 loop spans 14 amino acids. The DNA of the CDR3 is TGTGCCAGCAGTTTACTCCGCTCGGGTGAAAAACTGTTTTTT. Protein: CASSLLRSGEKLFF.